A single sample is the source of the 18 T cell receptor beta chains below, sequenced in a study of cytomegalovirus exposure and HLA in healthy donors (dated by TCRdb to 2016 to 2017). The library was prepared using the immunoSEQ multiplex PCR assay. For the multiplex PCR, a mixture combining 60 forward primers for TCR Vbeta segments and 13 reverse primers for TCR Jbeta segments was used. Drawn from immuneACCESS, this table holds only the in-frame rearrangements with V and J called that TCRdb kept. Clones are partly lost; checked studies trace under half to an unresolved V gene and leave the rest unexplained. The sample table holds under 200,000 clones, of which roughly 80% were seen once. Clones ranked in the top ten supply about 2.2% of the sample. The sequencing input was PBMCs. The origin of the receptors is a male donor in good health and CMV-seronegative.

J is TRBJ1-2 and V is TRBV19; TRBD1 matches at 8 bases. The CDR3 covers 15 residues. The germline CDR1 and CDR2 sequences are LNHDA and SQIVND (reference sequence). With V trimmed by 4 bases and J by 5 bases, 9 bases remained unmatched. This chain's CDR3 is CASSTDRARRYGYTF. Written as DNA, the CDR3 is TGTGCCAGTAGTACGGACAGGGCTCGGAGGTATGGCTACACCTTC.

The chain has TRBV5-4 and TRBJ2-3; D might be TRBD2 (6 bases). Trimming cost V 0 bases and J 6 bases, with 14 bases left between them. This CDR3 has 15 amino acids. Per germline, CDR1 SGHNT and CDR2 YYREEE (reference sequence). The CDR3 sequence: CASSLEGLLADTQYF. As DNA, the CDR3 is TGTGCCAGCAGCTTGGAAGGGTTGCTAGCGGATACGCAGTATTTT.

This sequence joins TRBV6-5 and TRBJ1-4; TRBD1 matches 8 bases. CDR3 length equals 15 residues. V was pared by 6 bases and J by 5 bases, with 8 bases of the junction left unmatched. Per germline, CDR1 MNHEY and CDR2 SVGAGI. The CDR3 region has the DNA TGTGCCAGCAGCCAGAGGACAGGGAGGAATGAAAAACTGTTTTTT. As protein: CASSQRTGRNEKLFF.

This chain connects TRBV18 to TRBJ1-1, with a tentative D call TRBD1 (5 bases). Germline values: CDR1 KGHSH, CDR2 LQKENI. With 0 bases removed from V and 5 bases from J, the gap between germline ends came to 13 bases. This CDR3 comprises 15 residues. CDR3 sequence: CASSPPSQGRTEAFF. Written as DNA, the CDR3 is TGTGCCAGCTCACCACCTTCTCAGGGTCGTACTGAAGCTTTCTTT.

The chain couples TRBV6-5 to TRBJ1-2; no reliable D call. CDR3 length equals 11 residues. Germline lookup yields CDR1 MNHEY and CDR2 SVGAGI. Trimming stripped 4 bases from V and 5 bases from J, with 5 bases between. The CDR3, as DNA: TGTGCCAGCAGTTCCCTTTATGGCTACACCTTC. Protein product: CASSSLYGYTF.

J is TRBJ2-5 and V is TRBV11-1; D might be TRBD2 (5 bases). The CDR3 consists of 14 residues. Trimming took 5 bases from V and 4 from J, leaving 14 bases between them. Germline assignment: CDR1 SGHAT and CDR2 FQDESV (reference sequence). The CDR3 DNA follows: TGTGCCAGCAGCCCCGGACTTCTGAGAGAGACCCAGTACTTC. This translates into CASSPGLLRETQYF.

This chain connects TRBV6-5 to TRBJ1-1; 8 bases are shared with TRBD1. The CDR3 contains 14 residues. The junction had 10 bases not matched to a gene; V was cut back by 5 bases and J by 8 bases. The germline CDR1 and CDR2 sequences are MNHEY and SVGAGI. The CDR3 DNA is TGTGCCAGCAGTGTGACAGGGGTACGGGCCGAAGCTTTCTTT. Its protein is CASSVTGVRAEAFF.

J is TRBJ2-5 and V is TRBV30, with D tentatively TRBD2 (5 bases). The CDR3 extends over 12 amino acids. V was clipped by 0 bases and J by 3 bases, with 5 bases between them. CDR1 is GTSNPN and CDR2 is SVGIG in the germline V gene (reference sequence). The chain's CDR3 is CAWSVGEETQYF. For the CDR3, the DNA is TGTGCCTGGAGTGTGGGAGAAGAGACCCAGTACTTC.

The chain joins TRBV7-9 to TRBJ1-1; D possibly corresponds to TRBD1 (6 bases). The germline V gene encodes CDR1 SEHNR and CDR2 FQNEAQ (reference sequence). The CDR3 extends over 18 amino acids. V lost 5 bases to trimming and J lost 5 bases, with 27 bases between them. DNA for the CDR3: TGTGCCAGCAGCCGAACGAGGACAGCGTCAACTCCCACTACTGAAGCTTTCTTT. It is translated as CASSRTRTASTPTTEAFF.

The chain has TRBV6-5 and TRBJ1-2, with TRBD1 matching 7 bases. V lost 6 bases to trimming and J lost 8 bases; unmatched junction nucleotides: 6. From germline, CDR1 is MNHEY and CDR2 SVGAGI. The CDR3 is made up of 12 amino acids. The CDR3 loop reads CASRRDRGGYTF. The DNA of the CDR3 is TGTGCCAGCAGGAGGGACAGAGGGGGCTACACCTTC.

V is TRBV12-5 and J is TRBJ1-2, with 10 nucleotides matching TRBD1. Germline values: CDR1 LGHNT, CDR2 FRNRAP. The CDR3 extends over 16 amino acids. V was clipped by 1 base and J by 3 bases; unmatched bases: 5. The CDR3 DNA follows: TGTGCTAGTGGTTTGGGAGACAGGGGGCGGCACTATGGCTACACCTTC. It specifies CASGLGDRGRHYGYTF.

This rearrangement joins TRBV5-4 to TRBJ1-2; D is undetermined. Trimming took 0 bases from V and 4 from J, leaving 7 bases between them. Per the germline V gene, CDR1 is SGHNT and CDR2 is YYREEE (reference sequence). CDR3 length: 13 amino acids. CDR3 region: CASSLETSYGYTF. The DNA of the CDR3 is TGTGCCAGCAGCTTGGAGACAAGCTATGGCTACACCTTC.

The chain is built from TRBV14 and TRBJ2-1; 11 bases line up with TRBD2. CDR1 is SGHDN and CDR2 is FVKESK in the germline V gene. Unmatched junction bases numbered 12, after V lost 4 bases and J lost 10 bases. CDR3 length: 16 residues. CDR3 nucleotides: TGTGCCAGCAGCCTCAGGCTTAGCGGGGGGGCTCGGGAGCAGTTCTTC. Protein: CASSLRLSGGAREQFF.

V gene TRBV9 combines with J gene TRBJ1-3, with 10 positions matching TRBD1. This CDR3 has 17 residues. V trimming: 0 bases; J trimming: 0 bases; junction bases outside the gene matches: 3. Germline CDR1 reads SGDLS; CDR2 reads YYNGEE. The CDR3 region is CASSVGTGGNSGNTIYF. The CDR3 nucleotides are TGTGCCAGCAGCGTAGGGACAGGGGGGAACTCTGGAAACACCATATATTTT. The entire variable domain, with the rest obtained from reference TRBV9 and TRBJ1-3, is as follows: DSGVTQTPKHLITATGQRVTLRCSPRSGDLSVYWYQQSLDQGLQFLIQYYNGEERAKGNILERFSAQQFPDLHSELNLSSLELGDSALYFCASSVGTGGNSGNTIYFGEGSWLTVV.

The chain has TRBV5-5 and TRBJ1-2; no firm D call. The germline V gene encodes CDR1 SGHKS and CDR2 YYEKEE (reference sequence). Trimming took 0 bases from V and 2 from J, leaving 11 bases between them. CDR3 length: 15 residues. The CDR3 loop reads CASSLVGRPNYGYTF. The CDR3 DNA reads TGTGCCAGCAGCTTGGTGGGCAGACCGAACTATGGCTACACCTTC.

The rearrangement joins TRBV6-5 to TRBJ1-6; no reliable D call. With 8 bases removed from V and 0 bases from J, the gap between germline ends came to 8 bases. From germline, CDR1 is MNHEY and CDR2 SVGAGI. CDR3 length: 14 amino acids. The CDR3: CASASRSYNSPLHF. The CDR3 nucleotides are TGTGCCAGCGCGAGTCGCTCCTATAATTCACCCCTCCACTTT.

A remark on this clone: One end of the junction is discordant with germline, which a read error may explain. The chain joins TRBV7-9 to TRBJ2-7, with 8 bases fitting TRBD1. The CDR3 has 12 amino acids. CDR1 is SEHNR, CDR2 FQNEAQ, per germline (reference sequence). CDR3 in amino acids: CASRAGADRDDF. CDR3 sequence (DNA): TGTGCCAGCAGGGCTGGGGCGGACAGGGATGACTTC.

The chain joins TRBV7-2 to TRBJ2-1; D unresolved. Deletions cut 0 bases from V and 4 bases from J, with 4 bases between. Germline V gene lookup returns CDR1 SGHTA and CDR2 FQGNSA. This CDR3 has 13 amino acids. Here the CDR3 DNA reads TGTGCCAGCAGCTTAGCTCTTTACAATGAGCAGTTCTTC. It encodes CASSLALYNEQFF.